This TCR beta chain came from a study of blood T cell repertoires in COVID-19. Overall study context: Spain, Italy and the United States supplied samples that represented acute and convalescent COVID-19. T cells, B-cell-depleted T cells, or PBMCs supplied cDNA or gDNA.

Authors' data handling: Quantification of nucleated cells was approximated via reference gene primer amplification. The data were produced by immunoSEQ multiplex PCR, yet TCRdb's version contains in-frame clones alone and is incomplete. V, J and clone size reflect that table, while D and trimming were determined from the DNA. The table includes 390,000 or so clones, more than 80% detected once. The V and J ends lost 1 base and 0 bases respectively, with 15 bases between them. Per germline, CDR1 LGHNT and CDR2 FRNRAP. CDR3 length equals 17 residues. Sequencing was carried out using peripheral blood. The receptor's source is a woman in her thirties with active or convalescent COVID-19. The rearrangement joins TRBV12-5 to TRBJ1-2; D is unclear. Here the CDR3 reads CASGLGFPNRANYGYTF. CDR3 sequence (DNA): TGTGCTAGTGGTTTGGGGTTCCCGAACAGAGCTAACTATGGCTACACCTTC.